In this sample, the clone carrying this T cell receptor (beta chain) turned up a few times. The CDR3 extends over 15 amino acids. Germline CDR1 SGHDN, CDR2 FVKESK. V lost 5 bases, J lost 5 bases, and 5 bases stayed unmatched. This sample is part of a study of blood T cell repertoires in COVID-19. Profiling relied on immunoSEQ multiplex PCR, and the TCRdb table lists in-frame clones only, not all of them. The table has about 150,000 clones, 60% to 85% seen once; the top ten hold around 8.7%. Sequencing used peripheral blood. The sequence derives from a middle-aged man with active or convalescent COVID-19. V is TRBV14 and J is TRBJ1-5; 11 positions match TRBD1. The CDR3 sequence is CASSARTGGHQPQHF. In nucleotides, the CDR3 is TGTGCCAGCAGCGCGCGGACAGGGGGCCATCAGCCCCAGCATTTT.